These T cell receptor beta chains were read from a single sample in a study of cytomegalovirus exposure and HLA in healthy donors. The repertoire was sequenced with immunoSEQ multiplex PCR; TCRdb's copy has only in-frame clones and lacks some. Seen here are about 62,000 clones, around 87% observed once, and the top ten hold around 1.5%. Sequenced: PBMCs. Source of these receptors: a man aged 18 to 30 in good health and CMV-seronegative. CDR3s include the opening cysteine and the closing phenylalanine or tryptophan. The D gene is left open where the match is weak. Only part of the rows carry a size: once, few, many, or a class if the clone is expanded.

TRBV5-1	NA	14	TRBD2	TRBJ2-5	TGCGCCAGCAGCTCGGGACTAGCGGGAGAGACCCAGTACTTC	CASSSGLAGETQYF
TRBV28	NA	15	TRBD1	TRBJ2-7	TGTGCCAGCAGTTTAAGCCGGGACAGTACGTACGAGCAGTACTTC	CASSLSRDSTYEQYF
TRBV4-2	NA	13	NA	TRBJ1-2	TGTGCCAGCAGCCAAGATGTATCTGAGGGCTACACCTTC	CASSQDVSEGYTF
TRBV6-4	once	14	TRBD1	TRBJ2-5	TGTGCCAGCAGCCCGGGACAGGGGGGAGAGACCCAGTACTTC	CASSPGQGGETQYF
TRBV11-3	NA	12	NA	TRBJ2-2	TGTGCCAGCAGCCTGGGGCCCGGGGAGCTGTTTTTT	CASSLGPGELFF
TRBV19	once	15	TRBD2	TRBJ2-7	TGTGCCGATAATCGGGAGGACATTATCGCCTACGAGCAGTACTTC	CADNREDIIAYEQYF
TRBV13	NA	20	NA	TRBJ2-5	TGTGCCAGCACCAACTCGAAGTCGTCAGTTAGGGGGCCGGGGGAAGAGACCCAGTACTTC	CASTNSKSSVRGPGEETQYF
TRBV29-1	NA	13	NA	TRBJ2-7	TGCAGCGTTGATATGGAGGGGTTCTACGAGCAGTACTTC	CSVDMEGFYEQYF
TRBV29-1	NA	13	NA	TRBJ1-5	TGCAGCGCCCGGGGGGGGGCGAATCAGCCCCAGCATTTT	CSARGGANQPQHF
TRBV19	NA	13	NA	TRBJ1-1	TGTGCCAGTAAAACAGGCCAGAACACTGAAGCTTTCTTT	CASKTGQNTEAFF
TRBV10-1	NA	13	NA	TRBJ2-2	TGCGCCAGCAGTGCAGACAGGACCGGGGAGCTGTTTTTT	CASSADRTGELFF